Listed below are T cell receptor beta chains from one sample, sequenced in a study of OX40 agonist ivuxolimab in advanced cancers. Sequenced by immunoSEQ multiplex PCR; TCRdb stores in-frame clones only, minus some. The sample lists fewer than 75,000 clones; about nine tenths were seen once. Sequencing was performed on CD4+ or CD8+ T cells sorted from blood, taken in a trial of the OX40 agonist ivuxolimab. The receptors were sampled from an adult with an advanced solid tumor such as melanoma, head and neck, liver or kidney cancer. CDR3s include the opening cysteine and the closing phenylalanine or tryptophan. A D gene is named only where the DNA matches it firmly. Rows may omit the clone size; those that give it use once, few, many or a size class.

TRBJ2-1	TRBD2	TRBV10-1	.	TGCGCCAGCAGTGATAGGACTAGAGGTAAAAGGGGCAAACACAATGAGCAGTTCTTC	CASSDRTRGKRGKHNEQFF
TRBJ2-7	TRBD2	TRBV28	.	TGTGCCAGCAGTTTAGGGACTAGCGGCTCCTACGAGCAGTACTTC	CASSLGTSGSYEQYF
TRBJ1-1	TRBD1	TRBV6-6	.	TGTGCCAGCAGTCGACAGGGTGACACTGAAGCTTTCTTT	CASSRQGDTEAFF
TRBJ2-3	.	TRBV5-1	.	TGCGCCAGCAGCTCCAACCCGAGCACAGATACGCAGTATTTT	CASSSNPSTDTQYF
TRBJ2-7	.	TRBV28	.	TGTGCCAGCAGTGACCCACGTCGGTCCTCCTACGAGCAGTACTTC	CASSDPRRSSYEQYF
TRBJ1-5	.	TRBV19	.	TGTGCCAGTAGTCTGGGACCCCTTCAGCCCCAGCATTTT	CASSLGPLQPQHF
TRBJ2-3	.	TRBV5-1	.	TGCGCCAGCAGCTTGGAGCCGAGGGCAGATACGCAGTATTTT	CASSLEPRADTQYF
TRBJ2-3	.	TRBV7-3	.	TGTGCCAGCAGCCGAACGCCCGGGGGCAATACAGATACGCAGTATTTT	CASSRTPGGNTDTQYF
TRBJ1-1	.	TRBV10-3	.	TGTGCCATCAGTGAAAGGCAGGCTATGAACACTGAAGCTTTCTTT	CAISERQAMNTEAFF
TRBJ1-1	.	TRBV28	few	TGTGCCAGCAGTTCCCCCGGGTATGAAGCTTTCTTT	CASSSPGYEAFF
TRBJ2-7	.	TRBV5-1	.	TGCGCCAGCAGCTTGGTAGGAGATTACGAGCAGTACTTC	CASSLVGDYEQYF
TRBJ2-1	TRBD2	TRBV5-6	.	TGTGCCAGCTCCGTAGCGGGCGTCAATGAGCAGTTCTTC	CASSVAGVNEQFF
TRBJ2-7	.	TRBV5-5	.	TGTGCCAGCAGCTTTCCCCTATCTGGAGAGCAGTACTTC	CASSFPLSGEQYF
TRBJ1-1	TRBD1	TRBV11-3	.	TGTGCCAGCAGCTTGATGGGACAGGGGAATACTGAAGCTTTCTTT	CASSLMGQGNTEAFF
TRBJ2-1	.	TRBV5-6	.	TGTGCCAGCAGCTTCGGGACCGGGACTTTCGACAATGAGCAGTTCTTC	CASSFGTGTFDNEQFF
TRBJ2-5	TRBD2	TRBV19	.	TGTGCCAGTACAACGTCAGCGGGGGCACGAGAGACCCAGTACTTC	CASTTSAGARETQYF
TRBJ2-2	TRBD2	TRBV6-6	.	TGTGCCAGCGGGAGGGGGAACACCGGGGAGCTGTTTTTT	CASGRGNTGELFF
TRBJ2-3	.	TRBV2	.	TGTGCCAGCAGTGCGGTACTCGGCACAGATACGCAGTATTTT	CASSAVLGTDTQYF
TRBJ1-2	.	TRBV4-1	.	TGCGCCAGCAGCCAAGCGTCGGGGTATGGCTACACCTTC	CASSQASGYGYTF
TRBJ2-3	TRBD2	TRBV2	.	TGTGCCAGCAGTGATGGCCTAGCGGGACGCACAGATACGCAGTATTTT	CASSDGLAGRTDTQYF
TRBJ2-7	.	TRBV7-9	few	TGTGCCAGCAGCTTATGGGAAGGCGACGAGCAGTACTTC	CASSLWEGDEQYF
TRBJ2-3	.	TRBV21-1	.	TGTGCCAGCACTAAGAGGGGTGCAGACTACACAGATACGCAGTATTTT	CASTKRGADYTDTQYF
TRBJ2-2	.	TRBV5-4	.	TGTGCCAGCAGCGCCGGGCCCCTTAACACCGGGGAGCTGTTTTTT	CASSAGPLNTGELFF
TRBJ2-2	TRBD1	TRBV5-1	.	TGCGCCAGCAGATTAGGCGGGACAGGGAACACCGGGGAGCTGTTTTTT	CASRLGGTGNTGELFF
TRBJ2-3	.	TRBV7-2	.	TGTGCCAGCAGCCCCCGAGGCATTTCCACAGATACGCAGTATTTT	CASSPRGISTDTQYF
TRBJ2-5	.	TRBV10-1	.	TGCGCCAGCAGTGAGTCTACAGGGCAAGAGACCCAGTACTTC	CASSESTGQETQYF
TRBJ2-3	.	TRBV6-5	.	TGTGCCAGCAGGCTTTTAGGGGCAACGGATACGCAGTATTTT	CASRLLGATDTQYF
TRBJ2-7	TRBD2	TRBV10-3	once	TGTGCCATCAGTCCCGAAACTAACGAGCGGGGAACCTACGAGCAGTACTTC	CAISPETNERGTYEQYF
TRBJ2-3	TRBD2	TRBV2	few	TGTGCCAGCGTGACTAGCGGGGGGGCAAGTACGCAGTATTTT	CASVTSGGASTQYF
TRBJ1-1	.	TRBV6-4	.	TGTGCCAGCAGCGTTGTTTGGTGGGTTAATGAAGCTTTCTTT	CASSVVWWVNEAFF
TRBJ2-7	.	TRBV28	.	TGTGCCAGCAGTTTCGGGACGCCGTTGGGGAGTTGGGTGGGGGAGCAGTACTTC	CASSFGTPLGSWVGEQYF
TRBJ2-5	TRBD2	TRBV30	.	TGTGCCTGGAGTAGGGGTAGCGGGGGGGAAGAGACCCAGTACTTC	CAWSRGSGGEETQYF
TRBJ2-7	.	TRBV14	.	TGTGCCAGCAGCCAAGATATCCAGGGACACCTTGCGCTTAGCCACGAGCAGTACTTC	CASSQDIQGHLALSHEQYF
TRBJ2-7	TRBD2	TRBV5-6	.	TGTGCCAGCAGTCTAAATAGCGGGAGGGACCACGAGCAGTACTTC	CASSLNSGRDHEQYF
TRBJ2-7	TRBD1	TRBV9	.	TGTGCCAGCAGCCTCTACCCCGGGACAGAGGGGGAGCAGTACTTC	CASSLYPGTEGEQYF
TRBJ1-3	.	TRBV14	.	TGTGCCAGCAGCCAAGCTGGCTCTGGAAACACCATATATTTT	CASSQAGSGNTIYF
TRBJ2-1	.	TRBV5-4	.	TGTGCCAGCAGCCAGCGCAGGGGCCCGTACAATGAGCAGTTCTTC	CASSQRRGPYNEQFF
TRBJ2-5	TRBD1	TRBV19	few	TGTGCCAGTAGTAGGGACAGGGGGCGCAGAGAGACCCAGTACTTC	CASSRDRGRRETQYF
TRBJ1-3	.	TRBV28	.	TGTGCCAGCAACTCGCAGGGGACTGGAAACACCATATATTTT	CASNSQGTGNTIYF
TRBJ1-2	.	TRBV2	.	TGTGCCAGCAGTGAATTGCGGGGGACCACTTATGGCTACACCTTC	CASSELRGTTYGYTF
TRBJ2-5	TRBD2	TRBV2	.	TGTGCCAGCAGGAGGGGGACTAGCCAAGAGACCCAGTACTTC	CASRRGTSQETQYF
TRBJ2-2	.	TRBV2	.	TGTGCCAGCAGTGAAGACTTCACCGGGGAGCTGTTTTTT	CASSEDFTGELFF
TRBJ2-6	.	TRBV19	.	TGTGCCAGTAGTATGGGTGGACCTGGGGCCAACGTCCTGACTTTC	CASSMGGPGANVLTF
TRBJ2-1	TRBD1	TRBV28	.	TGTGCCAGCAGTTTATGGGGGACAGGGGCGAATGAGCAGTTCTTC	CASSLWGTGANEQFF
TRBJ2-2	.	TRBV4-1	.	TGCGCCAGCAGCCAAGATCTACCGACAGTGAACACCGGGGAGCTGTTTTTT	CASSQDLPTVNTGELFF
TRBJ2-3	.	TRBV1	once	TGCACCAGCAGCCAAGATCTTTGGGGTAGCGGGGGGGCCACAGATACGCAGTATTTT	CTSSQDLWGSGGATDTQYF
TRBJ2-7	.	TRBV10-1	once	TGCGCCAGCAGTGAGGTGAGGGTTCCCTCCTACGAGCAGTACTTC	CASSEVRVPSYEQYF
TRBJ1-5	.	TRBV30	.	TGTGCCTGGAGTGACTCTAGCAATCAGCCCCAGCATTTT	CAWSDSSNQPQHF
TRBJ1-6	TRBD1	TRBV18	few	TGTGCCAGCTCACGAACAGGGGGCCTCGGAGGATCACCCCTCCACTTT	CASSRTGGLGGSPLHF
TRBJ1-4	.	TRBV7-6	once	TGTGCCAGCAGTTCAATCACAGGTTGGGGAAAACTGTTTTTT	CASSSITGWGKLFF
TRBJ1-5	TRBD1	TRBV28	.	TGTGCCAGCCAACGGGGGGGACAGGGGTACCAGCCCCAGCATTTT	CASQRGGQGYQPQHF
TRBJ2-7	.	TRBV18	.	TGTGCCAGCTCACCCCTAGGGGCGGGGGCCCGCTACGAGCAGTACTTC	CASSPLGAGARYEQYF
TRBJ1-1	TRBD1	TRBV15	.	TGTGCCACCAGCAGAGACCGGGACAGAAAAGCTTTCTTT	CATSRDRDRKAFF
TRBJ1-1	TRBD1	TRBV5-1	.	TGCGCCAGCAGTGATCAGGGGGTATCTACTGAAGCTTTCTTT	CASSDQGVSTEAFF